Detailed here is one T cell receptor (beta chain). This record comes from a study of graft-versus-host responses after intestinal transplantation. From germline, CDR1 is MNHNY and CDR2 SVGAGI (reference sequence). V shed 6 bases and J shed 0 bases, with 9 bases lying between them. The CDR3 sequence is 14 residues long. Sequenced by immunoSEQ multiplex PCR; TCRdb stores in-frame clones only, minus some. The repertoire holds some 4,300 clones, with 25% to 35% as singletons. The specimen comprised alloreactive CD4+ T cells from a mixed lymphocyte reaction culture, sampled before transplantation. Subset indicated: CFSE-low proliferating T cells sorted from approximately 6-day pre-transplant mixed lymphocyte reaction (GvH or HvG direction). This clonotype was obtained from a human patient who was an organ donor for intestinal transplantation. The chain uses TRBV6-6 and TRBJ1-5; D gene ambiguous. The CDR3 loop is CASSPQISNQPQHF. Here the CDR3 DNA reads TGTGCCAGCAGCCCTCAGATTAGCAATCAGCCCCAGCATTTT.